These T cell receptor beta chains were read from a single sample in a study of vaccination effects on CD4 cells after COVID-19. Assay used: immunoSEQ multiplex PCR; TCRdb lists only in-frame clones, some missing. The repertoire consists of roughly 30,000 clones, with about 72% occurring once and the leading ten covering around 30%. Their antigens are not known. Sequences were derived from CD4+ T cells from PBMCs cultured with a peptide pool, sampled before COVID-19 vaccination. These receptor sequences come from a human donor who had a prior SARS-CoV-2 infection. Each CDR3 is given with its conserved first and last residue. The D gene is left open where the match is weak. Not every row has a clone size; where given, it reads once, few, many or a size class.

j_call: TRBJ2-1
clone_size: NA
d_call: TRBD2
v_call: TRBV27
cdr3_aa: CASSWRGTSGYNEQFF
cdr3_nt: TGTGCCAGCAGTTGGAGGGGGACTAGCGGATACAATGAGCAGTTCTTC

j_call: TRBJ1-2
clone_size: NA
d_call: NA
v_call: TRBV18
cdr3_aa: CASSPGALKSGYTF
cdr3_nt: TGTGCCAGCTCACCCGGGGCTTTGAAGAGTGGCTACACCTTC

j_call: TRBJ1-1
clone_size: NA
d_call: NA
v_call: TRBV30
cdr3_aa: CACLGGAGKNTEAFF
cdr3_nt: TGTGCCTGCCTAGGGGGGGCCGGAAAGAACACTGAAGCTTTCTTT

j_call: TRBJ2-7
clone_size: NA
d_call: NA
v_call: TRBV6-5
cdr3_aa: CASLVQEAYEQYF
cdr3_nt: TGTGCCAGCCTCGTCCAAGAAGCCTACGAGCAGTACTTC

j_call: TRBJ1-4
clone_size: NA
d_call: NA
v_call: TRBV6-6
cdr3_aa: CATSTGTGNEKLFF
cdr3_nt: TGTGCCACCTCAACAGGGACCGGGAATGAAAAACTGTTTTTT

j_call: TRBJ1-6
clone_size: NA
d_call: TRBD1
v_call: TRBV24-1
cdr3_aa: CASQDRGGSPLHF
cdr3_nt: TGTGCCTCTCAAGACAGGGGAGGTTCACCCCTCCACTTT

j_call: TRBJ1-2
clone_size: NA
d_call: TRBD1
v_call: TRBV6-5
cdr3_aa: CASSPKQGAGYGYTF
cdr3_nt: TGTGCCAGCAGTCCCAAACAGGGGGCTGGATATGGCTACACCTTC

j_call: TRBJ1-2
clone_size: few
d_call: NA
v_call: TRBV3-1/TRBV3-2
cdr3_aa: CASSQDRAHGYTF
cdr3_nt: TGTGCCAGCAGCCAAGACAGAGCGCATGGCTACACCTTC

j_call: TRBJ2-2
clone_size: NA
d_call: TRBD1
v_call: TRBV18
cdr3_aa: CASSPSPRGSGELFF
cdr3_nt: TGTGCCAGCTCACCAAGTCCCAGGGGGTCCGGGGAGCTGTTTTTT

j_call: TRBJ1-1
clone_size: NA
d_call: NA
v_call: TRBV6-6
cdr3_aa: CASSGDRSDTEAFF
cdr3_nt: TGTGCCAGCAGTGGAGACAGATCGGACACTGAAGCTTTCTTT

j_call: TRBJ2-5
clone_size: NA
d_call: TRBD1
v_call: TRBV6-5
cdr3_aa: CASSYSIQGARETQYF
cdr3_nt: TGTGCCAGCAGTTACTCGATACAGGGGGCACGAGAGACCCAGTACTTC

j_call: TRBJ2-1
clone_size: NA
d_call: TRBD2
v_call: TRBV6-2/TRBV6-3
cdr3_aa: CASTPRGVPYNEQFF
cdr3_nt: TGTGCCAGCACCCCCCGGGGGGTTCCCTACAATGAGCAGTTCTTC

j_call: TRBJ2-7
clone_size: NA
d_call: NA
v_call: TRBV14
cdr3_aa: CASSQDHPGSEYEQYF
cdr3_nt: TGTGCCAGCAGCCAAGATCACCCGGGGAGTGAATACGAGCAGTACTTC

j_call: TRBJ1-1
clone_size: NA
d_call: NA
v_call: TRBV3-1/TRBV3-2
cdr3_aa: CASSQGEANTEAFF
cdr3_nt: TGTGCCAGCAGCCAGGGGGAGGCGAACACTGAAGCTTTCTTT

j_call: TRBJ1-6
clone_size: NA
d_call: NA
v_call: TRBV30
cdr3_aa: CAWSAEGYSPLHF
cdr3_nt: TGTGCCTGGAGCGCGGAGGGGTATTCACCCCTCCACTTT

j_call: TRBJ2-1
clone_size: NA
d_call: TRBD2
v_call: TRBV7-3
cdr3_aa: CASSPSSGVYNEQFF
cdr3_nt: TGTGCCAGCAGCCCCTCCAGCGGGGTCTACAATGAGCAGTTCTTC

j_call: TRBJ2-7
clone_size: NA
d_call: NA
v_call: TRBV7-2
cdr3_aa: CASSEAGTVAYEQYF
cdr3_nt: TGTGCCAGCAGCGAAGCGGGTACTGTTGCCTACGAGCAGTACTTC

j_call: TRBJ2-7
clone_size: NA
d_call: NA
v_call: TRBV6-5
cdr3_aa: CATHGDIPYEQYF
cdr3_nt: TGTGCCACACACGGTGACATCCCCTACGAGCAGTACTTC

j_call: TRBJ2-7
clone_size: NA
d_call: NA
v_call: TRBV21-1
cdr3_aa: CASSPSHEQYF
cdr3_nt: TGTGCCAGCAGCCCATCCCACGAGCAGTACTTC

j_call: TRBJ2-2
clone_size: NA
d_call: TRBD1
v_call: TRBV5-1
cdr3_aa: CASSLANRGLAGELFF
cdr3_nt: TGCGCCAGCAGCTTGGCCAACAGGGGGTTGGCCGGGGAGCTGTTTTTT

j_call: TRBJ2-7
clone_size: NA
d_call: NA
v_call: TRBV9
cdr3_aa: CASSPDRDEQYF
cdr3_nt: TGTGCCAGCAGCCCGGACAGAGACGAGCAGTACTTC

j_call: TRBJ1-4
clone_size: NA
d_call: NA
v_call: TRBV2
cdr3_aa: CASGIRATNEKLFF
cdr3_nt: TGTGCCAGCGGTATTCGGGCAACTAATGAAAAACTGTTTTTT

j_call: TRBJ2-7
clone_size: NA
d_call: NA
v_call: TRBV12-2
cdr3_aa: CASRLGAPGGYEQYF
cdr3_nt: TGTGCAAGTCGCTTGGGAGCCCCCGGTGGTTACGAGCAGTACTTC

j_call: TRBJ2-5
clone_size: NA
d_call: NA
v_call: TRBV2
cdr3_aa: CASSRERQETQYF
cdr3_nt: TGTGCCAGCAGTAGGGAGCGACAAGAGACCCAGTACTTC

j_call: TRBJ2-3
clone_size: NA
d_call: TRBD2
v_call: TRBV30
cdr3_aa: CAWRTSGYTDTQYF
cdr3_nt: TGTGCCTGGAGGACTAGCGGATACACAGATACGCAGTATTTT

j_call: TRBJ1-3
clone_size: NA
d_call: NA
v_call: TRBV23-1
cdr3_aa: CASSYLTFGTGNTIYF
cdr3_nt: TGCGCCAGCAGTTATTTAACTTTTGGAACTGGAAACACCATATATTTT

j_call: TRBJ2-7
clone_size: NA
d_call: NA
v_call: TRBV24-1
cdr3_aa: CATSSAGDTYEQYF
cdr3_nt: TGTGCCACCAGTTCGGCAGGTGATACCTACGAGCAGTACTTC

j_call: TRBJ2-5
clone_size: NA
d_call: NA
v_call: TRBV12-5
cdr3_aa: CASGVESVTQYF
cdr3_nt: TGTGCTAGTGGAGTTGAGAGCGTGACCCAGTACTTC

j_call: TRBJ2-2
clone_size: NA
d_call: NA
v_call: TRBV4-1
cdr3_aa: CASSQEAWAGELFF
cdr3_nt: TGCGCCAGCAGCCAAGAGGCGTGGGCCGGGGAGCTGTTTTTT

j_call: TRBJ1-2
clone_size: few
d_call: TRBD1
v_call: TRBV6-2/TRBV6-3
cdr3_aa: CASSNGQGSYGYTF
cdr3_nt: TGTGCCAGCAGTAACGGACAGGGTTCCTATGGCTACACCTTC

j_call: TRBJ1-5
clone_size: few
d_call: TRBD1
v_call: TRBV2
cdr3_aa: CASTAGGGNQPQHF
cdr3_nt: TGTGCCAGCACCGCAGGGGGAGGCAATCAGCCCCAGCATTTT

j_call: TRBJ2-5
clone_size: NA
d_call: TRBD1
v_call: TRBV23-1
cdr3_aa: CASSQSRDRVETQYF
cdr3_nt: TGCGCCAGCAGTCAATCACGAGACAGGGTAGAGACCCAGTACTTC

j_call: TRBJ2-1
clone_size: NA
d_call: TRBD1
v_call: TRBV28
cdr3_aa: CASSPGQTYNEQFF
cdr3_nt: TGTGCCAGCAGCCCGGGACAGACCTACAATGAGCAGTTCTTC

j_call: TRBJ2-1
clone_size: NA
d_call: NA
v_call: TRBV19
cdr3_aa: CASRSWRDNNEQFF
cdr3_nt: TGTGCCAGTAGAAGTTGGCGGGATAACAATGAGCAGTTCTTC

j_call: TRBJ1-2
clone_size: NA
d_call: NA
v_call: TRBV3-1/TRBV3-2
cdr3_aa: CASSPNLGIGYGYTF
cdr3_nt: TGTGCCAGCAGCCCAAACCTGGGGATCGGCTATGGCTACACCTTC

j_call: TRBJ2-1
clone_size: few
d_call: TRBD2
v_call: TRBV7-2
cdr3_aa: CASSLAFRLAAGEQFF
cdr3_nt: TGTGCCAGCAGCTTAGCCTTCCGACTAGCGGCCGGTGAGCAGTTCTTC

j_call: TRBJ1-1
clone_size: NA
d_call: NA
v_call: TRBV7-9
cdr3_aa: CASSRREGRTEAFF
cdr3_nt: TGTGCCAGCAGCCGCCGTGAGGGAAGAACTGAAGCTTTCTTT

j_call: TRBJ1-5
clone_size: few
d_call: TRBD1
v_call: TRBV5-1
cdr3_aa: CASSLSRDRGREPQHF
cdr3_nt: TGCGCCAGCAGCCTTTCCCGGGACAGGGGTAGGGAGCCCCAGCATTTT

j_call: TRBJ1-1
clone_size: NA
d_call: NA
v_call: TRBV6-5
cdr3_aa: CASNGFGGTEAFF
cdr3_nt: TGTGCCAGCAATGGATTTGGGGGCACTGAAGCTTTCTTT

j_call: TRBJ1-6
clone_size: NA
d_call: NA
v_call: TRBV4-1
cdr3_aa: CASSQDLADSYSPLHF
cdr3_nt: TGCGCCAGCAGCCAAGATCTGGCAGATTCTTATTCACCCCTCCACTTT

j_call: TRBJ1-6
clone_size: NA
d_call: NA
v_call: TRBV10-3
cdr3_aa: CAISYQGPNSPLHF
cdr3_nt: TGTGCCATCAGTTACCAGGGCCCGAATTCACCCCTCCACTTT

j_call: TRBJ1-2
clone_size: NA
d_call: NA
v_call: TRBV9
cdr3_aa: CASSAANYGYTF
cdr3_nt: TGTGCCAGCAGCGCGGCAAACTATGGCTACACCTTC

j_call: TRBJ1-2
clone_size: NA
d_call: TRBD1
v_call: TRBV6-5
cdr3_aa: CASRNRGWEGYTF
cdr3_nt: TGTGCCAGCAGAAACAGGGGTTGGGAAGGCTACACCTTC

j_call: TRBJ1-4
clone_size: NA
d_call: NA
v_call: TRBV4-1
cdr3_aa: CASSPQYEKLFF
cdr3_nt: TGCGCCAGCAGCCCCCAATATGAAAAACTGTTTTTT

j_call: TRBJ2-7
clone_size: few
d_call: NA
v_call: TRBV19
cdr3_aa: CASSIYGSDEQYF
cdr3_nt: TGTGCCAGTAGTATTTATGGTTCGGACGAGCAGTACTTC

j_call: TRBJ2-1
clone_size: NA
d_call: NA
v_call: TRBV6-2/TRBV6-3
cdr3_aa: CASSYGGSYNEQFF
cdr3_nt: TGTGCCAGCAGTTACGGGGGCTCCTACAATGAGCAGTTCTTC

j_call: TRBJ2-3
clone_size: NA
d_call: NA
v_call: TRBV4-2
cdr3_aa: CASSPALGGGEYTQYF
cdr3_nt: TGTGCCAGCAGCCCCGCCCTAGGCGGGGGCGAATATACGCAGTATTTT

j_call: TRBJ1-1
clone_size: once
d_call: NA
v_call: TRBV25-1
cdr3_aa: CASEKLSGERNTEAFF
cdr3_nt: TGTGCCAGCGAGAAACTTTCAGGGGAGAGGAACACTGAAGCTTTCTTT

j_call: TRBJ2-7
clone_size: NA
d_call: TRBD2
v_call: TRBV11-3
cdr3_aa: CASSLGTGRADEQYF
cdr3_nt: TGTGCCAGCAGCTTAGGGACCGGGAGGGCCGACGAGCAGTACTTC

j_call: TRBJ2-5
clone_size: NA
d_call: TRBD2
v_call: TRBV4-2
cdr3_aa: CASSQVGSGGQETQYF
cdr3_nt: TGTGCCAGCAGCCAAGTGGGCAGCGGGGGGCAAGAGACCCAGTACTTC

j_call: TRBJ2-1
clone_size: NA
d_call: TRBD2
v_call: TRBV12-5
cdr3_aa: CASGLGLANHEQFF
cdr3_nt: TGTGCTAGTGGTTTGGGACTAGCGAATCATGAGCAGTTCTTC

j_call: TRBJ1-1
clone_size: NA
d_call: NA
v_call: TRBV12-3/TRBV12-4
cdr3_aa: CASSPQGHTEAFF
cdr3_nt: TGTGCCAGCAGTCCTCAAGGGCACACTGAAGCTTTCTTT

j_call: TRBJ2-2
clone_size: few
d_call: NA
v_call: TRBV7-2
cdr3_aa: CASSSQRTGELFF
cdr3_nt: TGTGCCAGCAGCTCCCAGAGGACCGGGGAGCTGTTTTTT